This T cell receptor beta chain was sequenced in a study of CD8 T cell repertoires and HIV-1 epitope variants. Overall study: Twenty-five autologous and known Gag and Nef epitope variant peptides each stimulated T cells separately. Epitopes were three Gag families plus Nef HW9 and YT9. Controls were a CMV, EBV and flu pool, Ebola AY9, and no peptide.

As regards this clone: What it binds is unknown.

Method: immunoSEQ multiplex PCR; TCRdb's copy keeps in-frame clones and lacks some. This table has around 4,500 clones, approximately 67% appearing once. General study findings and limits: About ten TCR beta clonotypes were antigen-specific, more than five apparently recognizing autologous or escape variants.

The sequence was obtained from a male donor with HIV. The specimen was cultured CD8+ T cells derived from PBMCs.

CDR3 region: CASSFRGQETQYF. CDR3 DNA: TGTGCCAGCAGTTTCAGGGGACAAGAGACCCAGTACTTC. V usage is TRBV27 and J usage is TRBJ2-5; D may be TRBD1 (6 bases). The CDR3 is 13 residues long. The V gene's germline CDR1 is MNHEY and CDR2 SMNVEV (reference sequence). Trimming took 3 bases from V and 2 from J, leaving 7 bases between them.